The sequence of this TCR beta chain was determined in a study of shared T cell receptors in the human thymus. Profiling relied on immunoSEQ multiplex PCR, and the TCRdb table lists in-frame clones only, not all of them. The data contain about 500,000 clones, roughly 74% of them seen just once; the ten biggest clones take up roughly 0.013%. The J segment lost 4 bases and the V segment lost 7 bases, leaving 8 bases of the junction unmatched. The CDR3 is 15 amino acids. Looked up from germline, CDR1 is MNHEY and CDR2 is SVGAGI. These data were also filed under a second study, of human thymus T cells. As reported in that work: Infants, healthy and Finnish, who were having corrective surgery for congenital heart defects served as donors. Thymic material originated from resections removed in the course of corrective heart surgery. Gene usage (both V and J) appeared biased in thymic and blood repertoires. There were highly overlapping thymic repertoires among unrelated individuals, as related research reported.

This TCR derives from a boy under two years old with a congenital heart defect. V gene TRBV6-5 combines with J gene TRBJ2-2, with TRBD2 matching 8 bases. What was sequenced was thymocytes. The CDR3 DNA sequence: TGTGCCAGCATGGGCCGGGGGGGTGGCACCGGGGAGCTGTTTTTT. This sequence encodes CASMGRGGGTGELFF.